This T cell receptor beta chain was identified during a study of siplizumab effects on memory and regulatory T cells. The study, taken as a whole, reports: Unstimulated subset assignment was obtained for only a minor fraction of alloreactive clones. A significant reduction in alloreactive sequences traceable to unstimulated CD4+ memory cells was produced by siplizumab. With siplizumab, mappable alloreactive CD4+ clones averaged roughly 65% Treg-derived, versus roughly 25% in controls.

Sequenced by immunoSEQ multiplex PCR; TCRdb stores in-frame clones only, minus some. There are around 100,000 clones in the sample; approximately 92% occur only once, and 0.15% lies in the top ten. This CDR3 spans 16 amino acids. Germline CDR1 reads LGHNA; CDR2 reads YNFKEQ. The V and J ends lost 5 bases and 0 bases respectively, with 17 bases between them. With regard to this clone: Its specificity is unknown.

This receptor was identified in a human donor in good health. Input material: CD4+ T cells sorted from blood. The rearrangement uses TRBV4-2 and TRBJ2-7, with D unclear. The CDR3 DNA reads TGTGCCAGCAGCTTGGAGAGGAAACCATTCTCCTACGAGCAGTACTTC. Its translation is CASSLERKPFSYEQYF.